This T cell receptor (beta chain) was recovered during a study of T cells in Graves' hyperthyroidism and ophthalmopathy. Study observations and caveats: Ophthalmopathy got predicted by the model a median roughly 6.4 months before its onset. Appearing also in blood were most of the thyroid clonotypes expanded above 0.001.

A few counts support this clonotype. Antigen specificity is unknown. RNA transcripts were the template for amplifying TCR beta CDR3 regions. HTBI primers were employed in a first-round RT-PCR of the TCR CDR3. TCRdb analysed the multiplex PCR reads with MiXCR anew, one entry per CDR3 protein. The table has fewer than 400,000 distinct CDR3 sequences, approximately 25% seen once; the top ten hold around 67%. Trimming took 5 bases from V and 4 from J, leaving 11 bases between them. Germline loops: CDR1 SGHAT, CDR2 FQNNGV. The CDR3 contains 13 residues. The specimen sequenced was blood. This chain links TRBV11-2 with TRBJ1-1; D not resolved. This clonotype was obtained from a man aged 50 to 59 with Graves' hyperthyroidism. CDR3: CASSTGPPTEAFF. The CDR3 DNA is TGTGCCAGCAGCACCGGACCACCCACTGAAGCTTTCTTT. The variable domain in full, with the rest retrieved from reference TRBV11-2 and TRBJ1-1, is EAGVAQSPRYKIIEKRQSVAFWCNPISGHATLYWYQQILGQGPKLLIQFQNNGVVDDSQLPKDRFSAERLKGVDSTLKIQPAKLEDSAVYLCASSTGPPTEAFFGQGTRLTVV.